The 5 T cell receptor beta chains below were found in one sample sequenced in a study of post-analysis software for immune sequencing data. Tagging with unique molecular identifiers was a feature of the TCR beta cDNA libraries. TCRdb ran MiXCR on the PCR reads and lists one entry per CDR3 protein. Altogether fewer than 850,000 distinct CDR3 sequences are present, 25% to 30% being singletons, with the ten largest covering more than 0.55%. These receptors' targets are unknown. Regarding the study as a whole: Four to six TRBV segments were more frequent in patients than controls; TRBV5-6, TRBV5-1 and TRBV20-1 belonged to this group.

Sequenced input: blood. The origin of the receptors is a girl between 5 and 17 years old with multiple sclerosis.

The rearrangement uses TRBV6-1 and TRBJ2-1, with a weak D call TRBD2 (6 bases). The CDR3 totals 18 residues. V lost 6 bases, J lost 3 bases, and 24 bases lay in between. The germline V gene has CDR1 MNHNS and CDR2 SASEGT. As DNA, the CDR3 is TGTGCCAGCAGGAGCCCACGGACTATCCGAGAAGGCTACAATGAGCAGTTCTTC. Translating gives CASRSPRTIREGYNEQFF.

The chain combines TRBV11-2 with TRBJ2-3, with D tentatively TRBD1 (5 bases). V lost 5 bases to trimming and J lost 2 bases, with 11 bases between them. The germline V gene has CDR1 SGHAT and CDR2 FQNNGV. The CDR3 is 14 amino acids. CDR3: CASSPRAFTDTQYF. The CDR3, as DNA: TGTGCCAGCAGCCCCAGGGCCTTCACAGATACGCAGTATTTT.

V gene TRBV7-8 combines with J gene TRBJ2-5; a weak D match, TRBD2 (6 bases). CDR3 length: 14 residues. CDR1 and CDR2 from the germline V gene are SGHVS and FQNEAQ. The ends were cut back, 5 bases at V and 1 base at J, with 11 bases in the middle. This CDR3 reads CASSDRDFQETQYF. In nucleotides, the CDR3 is TGTGCCAGCAGCGACCGGGACTTCCAAGAGACCCAGTACTTC.

This chain joins TRBV4-3 and TRBJ2-6; 9 nucleotides match TRBD1. This CDR3 has 19 residues. Per the germline V gene, CDR1 is LGHNA and CDR2 is YSLEER. J gave up 0 bases and V 3 bases, and 9 bases lay outside the gene matches. The CDR3 region has the DNA TGCGCCAGCAGCCACTCGAGGACAGGGGACCACTCTGGGGCCAACGTCCTGACTTTC. Protein sequence: CASSHSRTGDHSGANVLTF.

In its sample, this clonotype was seen a few times. The chain couples TRBV7-6 to TRBJ2-3, with 9 bases that match TRBD2. The V gene's germline CDR1 is SGHVS and CDR2 FNYEAQ. With V trimmed by 0 bases and J by 2 bases, 6 bases remained unmatched. The CDR3 has 17 amino acids. The CDR3 region is CASSLAGASGITDTQYF. The CDR3, as DNA: TGTGCCAGCAGCTTAGCGGGGGCTAGCGGGATCACAGATACGCAGTATTTT.